One and the same sample provided the 30 T cell receptor beta chains below, sequenced in a study of T-cell memory formation after mild COVID-19. TCRdb used MiXCR to reprocess the 5' RACE reads, holding one entry per CDR3 protein. The repertoire consists of 300,000 to 400,000 distinct CDR3 sequences, with roughly an eighth occurring once and the leading ten covering approximately 22%. The sample comprised PBMCs or a T cell subset sorted from them (not recorded which). The receptor source for this set is a man younger than 35 who had mild COVID-19 (a few samples of this study predate the infection). Cell type and time point are not known.

The genes are TRBV4-3 and TRBJ2-1; D gene uncertain. From germline, CDR1 is LGHNA and CDR2 YSLEER. The ends were cut back, 0 bases at V and 3 bases at J, with 3 bases in the middle. The CDR3 spans 13 residues. The CDR3 bases are TGCGCCAGCAGCCAAGACCACTACAATGAGCAGTTCTTC. It is translated as CASSQDHYNEQFF.

V and J are TRBV4-3 and TRBJ2-1; D gene ambiguous. The CDR3 is 14 amino acids. V dropped 1 base and J dropped 7 bases, with 11 bases sitting between them. From germline, CDR1 is LGHNA and CDR2 YSLEER. The CDR3: CASSQVQHENEQFF. The CDR3 coding sequence is TGCGCCAGCAGCCAAGTCCAACATGAAAATGAGCAGTTCTTC.

This clonotype was recorded at least ten times. The chain employs TRBV4-3 and TRBJ2-5; the match to TRBD1 covers 9 bases. The trim removed 1 base at V and 5 bases at J, leaving 5 bases unmatched. The CDR3 totals 15 residues. Per the germline V gene, CDR1 is LGHNA and CDR2 is YSLEER. The CDR3 spells CASSQAGTGPETQYF. In DNA form, the CDR3 reads TGCGCCAGCAGCCAAGCCGGGACAGGGCCCGAGACCCAGTACTTC.

There are a few counts of this clonotype. This sequence joins TRBV12-3 or TRBV12-4 and TRBJ2-7; D possibly corresponds to TRBD2 (5 bases). CDR3 length equals 13 residues. Trimming stripped 5 bases from V and 4 bases from J, with 12 bases between. For the CDR3, the DNA is TGTGCCAGCAGTCCTCGGACTCGTTACGAGCAGTACTTC. Its translation is CASSPRTRYEQYF.

The chain employs TRBV4-3 and TRBJ1-2; D unclear. The V end was cut by 2 bases, the J end by 0 bases, with 16 bases between. The germline V gene encodes CDR1 LGHNA and CDR2 YSLEER. The CDR3 is 17 residues long. The CDR3 DNA reads as TGCGCCAGCAGCCAACGCCGAGAAGGGTTTACTAACTATGGCTACACCTTC. This sequence encodes CASSQRREGFTNYGYTF.

This clonotype was counted a few times. This rearrangement joins TRBV12-3 or TRBV12-4 to TRBJ1-2, with D possibly matching TRBD1 (5 bases). The CDR3 has 10 amino acids. V lost 11 bases to trimming and J lost 6 bases, with 10 bases between them. This CDR3 reads CAVWGDGYTF. CDR3 sequence (DNA): TGTGCCGTGTGGGGGGATGGCTACACCTTC.

The chain is built from TRBV10-3 and TRBJ2-3, with unresolved D. Germline V CDR1 and CDR2: ENHRY, SYGVKD. This CDR3 has 14 residues. V dropped 3 bases and J dropped 6 bases, with 13 bases sitting between them. The CDR3, as DNA: TGTGCCATCAGTGATGTTTCGGCGTCGGATACGCAGTATTTT. The encoded protein is CAISDVSASDTQYF.

This clonotype has only a few counts. This chain joins TRBV9 and TRBJ1-4; no clear D gene. V lost 0 bases and J lost 7, with 13 bases in between. CDR3 length: 15 amino acids. Germline V CDR1 and CDR2: SGDLS, YYNGEE. The CDR3 DNA is TGTGCCAGCAGCGTAGATGGCGGGCGTAGTGAAAAACTGTTTTTT. It encodes CASSVDGGRSEKLFF.

The gene calls are TRBV27 and TRBJ2-2; TRBD1 matches at 8 bases. The CDR3 covers 15 residues. Germline assignment: CDR1 MNHEY and CDR2 SMNVEV (reference sequence). The V gene end was trimmed by 3 bases and the J gene end by 7 bases; junction bases not matched to a gene: 7. Here the CDR3 DNA reads TGTGCCAGCAGTTTTAGGCAGGGGGCCGGCGGGGAGCTGTTTTTT. This gives the protein CASSFRQGAGGELFF.

J is TRBJ2-3 and V is TRBV29-1, with D perhaps given as TRBD1 or TRBD2 (5 bases each). Germline V gene data show CDR1 as SQVTM and CDR2 as ANQGSEA. With 7 bases removed from V and 4 bases from J, the gap between germline ends came to 12 bases. CDR3 size: 12 residues. CDR3 protein: CSATEGPDTQYF. CDR3 DNA sequence: TGCAGCGCCACCGAGGGGCCAGATACGCAGTATTTT.

This clonotype came up many times. V gene TRBV9 combines with J gene TRBJ2-2; maybe TRBD1 (6 bases). The germline V and J ends were trimmed by 3 bases and 3 bases, with 12 bases remaining between them. The CDR3 has 15 amino acids. Germline values: CDR1 SGDLS, CDR2 YYNGEE. The CDR3 sequence is CASSAQGPYTGELFF. CDR3 DNA: TGTGCCAGCAGCGCCCAGGGGCCCTACACCGGGGAGCTGTTTTTT.

The V call is TRBV12-3 or TRBV12-4, the J call TRBJ2-3; D may match TRBD1 or TRBD2 (6 bases each). V was shortened by 7 bases and J by 9 bases, with 20 bases between the two germline ends. This CDR3 contains 14 residues. The CDR3 region has the DNA TGTGCCAGCACCGGATCGAGGGGGGAGGAGACGCAGTATTTT. This codes for CASTGSRGEETQYF.

The chain has TRBV7-2 and TRBJ2-7; possible D gene TRBD1, 5 bases. Germline V gene lookup returns CDR1 SGHTA and CDR2 FQGNSA. V lost 6 bases to trimming and J lost 2 bases, with 11 bases between them. This CDR3 has 13 amino acids. The CDR3 bases are TGTGCCAGCAGGGTGACAGCAACCTACGAGCAGTACTTC. As protein: CASRVTATYEQYF.

The rearrangement uses TRBV7-2 and TRBJ1-5, with D hard to call. Germline V CDR1 and CDR2: SGHTA, FQGNSA. The CDR3 length is 14 residues. Trimming stripped 4 bases from V and 6 bases from J, with 13 bases between. As DNA, the CDR3 is TGTGCCAGCAGCTCGGGAAGGGCCCCTCAGCCCCAGCATTTT. This codes for CASSSGRAPQPQHF.

In this sample, this clonotype turned up once. This chain joins TRBV6-5 and TRBJ1-4; 8 bases agree with TRBD1. Germline loops: CDR1 MNHEY, CDR2 SVGAGI. V lost 4 bases, J lost 6 bases, and 13 bases stayed unmatched. The CDR3 loop spans 17 amino acids. CDR3 sequence reads: CASSFSRDRTNDEKLFF. The CDR3 nucleotides read TGTGCCAGCAGTTTCAGCCGGGACAGGACAAACGATGAAAAACTGTTTTTT.

This clonotype was detected many times. The V gene is TRBV4-1, the J gene TRBJ1-5, with 7 bases that match TRBD1. J was trimmed by 5 bases and V by 5 bases; bases with no gene match: 12. Germline lookup yields CDR1 MGHRA and CDR2 YSYEKL. This CDR3 has 16 residues. CDR3 protein: CASSLRQGRGYQPQHF. In DNA form, the CDR3 reads TGCGCCAGCAGCTTACGACAGGGCAGGGGGTATCAGCCCCAGCATTTT.

The sample holds many counts of this clonotype. The chain recombines TRBV5-1 with TRBJ2-2; 8 bases are a match to TRBD1. CDR1 is SGHRS and CDR2 is YFSETQ in the germline V gene. The V segment lost 1 base and the J segment 1 base; nucleotides outside the gene matches: 3. The CDR3 covers 16 residues. The CDR3 loop reads CASSLNGQGNTGELFF. CDR3 sequence (DNA): TGCGCCAGCAGCTTGAATGGACAGGGGAACACCGGGGAGCTGTTTTTT. The entire variable domain, with the rest obtained from reference TRBV5-1 and TRBJ2-2, is as follows: KAGVTQTPRYLIKTRGQQVTLSCSPISGHRSVSWYQQTPGQGLQFLFEYFSETQRNKGNFPGRFSGRQFSNSRSEMNVSTLELGDSALYLCASSLNGQGNTGELFFGEGSRLTVL.

This clonotype was detected a few times. A much larger clone is a single base away; this may be a read error. The chain carries TRBV28 and TRBJ1-5, with a possible D match to TRBD1 (5 bases). The germline CDR1 and CDR2 sequences are MDHEN and SYDVKM. This CDR3 has 12 amino acids. V was trimmed by 6 bases and J by 5 bases, leaving 8 bases between them. In DNA form, the CDR3 reads TGTGCCAGCAGGACGGGGGATCAGCCCCAGCATTTT. Protein product: CASRTGDQPQHF.

This clonotype was seen a single time. The chain has TRBV20-1 and TRBJ1-1; 10 bases map to TRBD1. V was clipped by 1 base and J by 7 bases; unmatched bases: 3. Germline V gene sequence: CDR1 DFQATT, CDR2 SNEGSKA (reference sequence). The CDR3 is 13 amino acids. This CDR3 reads CSARARDRGEAFF. The CDR3 DNA reads as TGCAGTGCTAGAGCCCGGGACAGGGGTGAAGCTTTCTTT.

The J gene is TRBJ1-1, the V gene TRBV10-1; no reliable D call. Germline values: CDR1 WNHNN, CDR2 SYGVQD (reference sequence). The CDR3 runs 13 residues. Trimming shortened V by 5 bases and J by 1 base, and 8 bases separated the two germline ends. The CDR3 is CASSPRSNTEAFF. CDR3 nucleotide sequence: TGCGCCAGCAGTCCCCGGTCGAACACTGAAGCTTTCTTT.

The chain links TRBV2 to TRBJ2-3; D gene unclear. In germline, CDR1 is SNHLY, CDR2 FYNNEI. Trimming took 2 bases from V and 2 from J, leaving 8 bases between them. The length of the CDR3 is 14 residues. CDR3: CASSENKPTDTQYF. The CDR3 region has the DNA TGTGCCAGCAGTGAAAATAAGCCCACAGATACGCAGTATTTT.

This clonotype has more than one count but fewer than ten. The gene calls are TRBV5-5 and TRBJ2-1, with a weak D call TRBD1 (5 bases). Per the germline V gene, CDR1 is SGHKS and CDR2 is YYEKEE (reference sequence). The CDR3 totals 14 residues. Trimming shortened V by 3 bases and J by 6 bases, and 13 bases separated the two germline ends. CDR3 coding DNA: TGTGCCAGCAGCTCGCGGACAACGTTCAATGAGCAGTTCTTC. This translates into CASSSRTTFNEQFF.

This clonotype appeared a few times. This chain links TRBV12-3 or TRBV12-4 with TRBJ2-7; D remains ambiguous. V was cut by 7 bases and J by 0 bases, with 13 bases left in between. This CDR3 has 14 amino acids. CDR3 bases: TGTGCCAGCACCCTCACCGTTGGCTCCTACGAGCAGTACTTC. Translated, it gives CASTLTVGSYEQYF.

The CDR3 loop is CASSLFGQGVNGYTF. In DNA form, the CDR3 reads TGTGCCAGCAGTTTATTCGGACAGGGGGTGAATGGCTACACCTTC. The chain is built from TRBV12-3 or TRBV12-4 and TRBJ1-2, with TRBD1 matching over 10 bases. The CDR3 has 15 residues. V shed 2 bases and J 6 bases; nucleotides not matched to a gene: 6.

This clonotype was counted only a few times. V is TRBV12-3 or TRBV12-4 and J is TRBJ1-2; D call uncertain. The V end was cut by 3 bases, the J end by 6 bases, with 5 bases between. This CDR3 region has 11 residues. The CDR3 coding sequence is TGTGCCAGCAGTTTGTGGGATGGCTACACCTTC. Residues: CASSLWDGYTF.

This clonotype has only a few counts. This rearrangement joins TRBV6-6 to TRBJ2-2, with 8 bases matching TRBD1. CDR3 length equals 14 residues. Germline V gives CDR1 MNHNY, CDR2 SVGAGI (reference sequence). The V segment lost 7 bases and the J segment 3 bases; nucleotides outside the gene matches: 4. This CDR3 reads CASIWTGYTGELFF. CDR3 sequence (DNA): TGTGCCAGCATATGGACAGGGTACACCGGGGAGCTGTTTTTT.

In its sample, this clonotype was seen a few times. The V and J genes are TRBV4-1 and TRBJ1-2; unclear D gene. V was trimmed by 1 base and J by 6 bases, leaving 9 bases between them. Germline V gene lookup returns CDR1 MGHRA and CDR2 YSYEKL. This CDR3 has 13 amino acids. The CDR3 spells CASSQAAGDGYTF. The CDR3 DNA reads as TGCGCCAGCAGCCAAGCCGCAGGCGATGGCTACACCTTC.

This clonotype showed up just a few times. The chain uses TRBV29-1 and TRBJ1-2; no reliable D call. This CDR3 is built from 13 residues. Germline assignment: CDR1 SQVTM and CDR2 ANQGSEA. Trimming stripped 7 bases from V and 6 bases from J, with 18 bases between. The CDR3 coding sequence is TGCAGCGCAAACGCGATCGCAGCAGATGGCTACACCTTC. It codes for CSANAIAADGYTF.

V and J are TRBV24-1 and TRBJ1-5; possible D gene TRBD1, 5 bases. Germline V gene sequence: CDR1 KGHDR, CDR2 SFDVKD. The CDR3 is 15 residues long. V was trimmed by 6 bases and J by 4 bases, leaving 15 bases between them. The CDR3 sequence: CATSPAGGLNQPQHF. CDR3 DNA: TGTGCCACCAGTCCCGCCGGGGGGTTGAATCAGCCCCAGCATTTT.

This clonotype was detected ten times or more. The V gene is TRBV5-1, the J gene TRBJ2-2; a possible D gene is TRBD2 (6 bases). V was clipped by 1 base and J by 5 bases, with 12 bases between them. This CDR3 comprises 15 residues. In germline, CDR1 is SGHRS, CDR2 YFSETQ. CDR3 residues: CASSLLASETGELFF. CDR3 DNA: TGCGCCAGCAGCTTGCTGGCTAGCGAGACCGGGGAGCTGTTTTTT.